These 23 T cell receptor beta chains were sequenced from one sample in a study of T cell clonality in common variable immunodeficiency. This table comes from immunoSEQ multiplex PCR, and its TCRdb copy is limited to in-frame clones, with some not included. Listed here are tens of thousands of clones without any singletons, the top ten holding about 5%. The sample comprised peripheral blood mononuclear cells. These receptors were collected from a person aged 18 to 75 in good health.

This clone was seen ten or more times. The read terminates 3 residues ahead of where the CDR3 ends, so the germline J gene completes it. The chain is built from TRBV20-1 and TRBJ2-1; 11 nucleotides agree with TRBD1. The CDR3 totals 13 residues. The V and J ends lost 6 bases and 6 bases, in that order; junction bases with no gene match: 4. Germline CDR1 and CDR2: DFQATT and SNEGSKA (reference sequence). The CDR3 DNA, read in part, is TGCAGTGCCCCGGGACAGGGGGGCAATGAG. This sequence encodes CSAPGQGGNE. The whole CDR3 sequence reads CSAPGQGGNEQFF.

This clone has only a few counts. The read halts 3 residues ahead of the CDR3 end, with the missing end drawn from the germline J gene. This rearrangement joins TRBV11-3 to TRBJ1-4, with unresolved D. V lost 5 bases and J lost 10, with 20 bases in between. This CDR3 contains 15 residues. Germline CDR1 is SGHNT and CDR2 is YENEEA. CDR3: CASSPSGSRERKLFF. CDR3 DNA, as far as it was read: TGTGCCAGCAGCCCGTCGGGGAGCCGGGAAAGAAAA.

Turning to this clone: The DNA ends 3 residues before the CDR3 does, and the rest of the CDR3 is filled in from the germline J gene. The rearrangement uses TRBV19 and TRBJ2-7; D perhaps matches TRBD1 (5 bases). The CDR3 sequence is 16 residues long. Germline values: CDR1 LNHDA, CDR2 SQIVND (reference sequence). V gave up 2 bases and J gave up 0 bases, with 14 bases separating them. The CDR3 spells CASSIRPDTSSYEQYF. The CDR3 bases that were read are TGTGCCAGTAGTATACGGCCGGACACGAGCTCCTACGAG.

This clone was counted a few times. The DNA ends 3 residues before the CDR3 does, and the rest of the CDR3 is filled in from the germline J gene. The rearrangement joins TRBV10-2 to TRBJ2-3, with 7 bases matching TRBD2. Germline CDR1 reads WSHSY; CDR2 reads SAAADI. Losses at the gene ends were 2 bases for V and 6 bases for J; bases not matched to a gene: 8. The CDR3 loop spans 15 amino acids. The covered CDR3 bases are TGCGCCAGCAGTGAGAGCCAGCGGGGATTCGATACG. This sequence encodes CASSESQRGFDT. The entire CDR3 protein is CASSESQRGFDTQYF.

In its sample, this clone was seen many times. The read stops 3 residues short of the end of the CDR3; the missing end is completed from the germline J gene. The chain joins TRBV2 to TRBJ1-3; tentatively, D is TRBD1 (5 bases). Germline V CDR1 and CDR2: SNHLY, FYNNEI. This CDR3 contains 11 residues. The CDR3 sequence is CASSGGLKIYF. The DNA read from the CDR3 is TGTGCCAGCAGTGGGGGACTAAAG.

The sample holds many counts of this clone. The read ends 3 residues shy of where the CDR3 ends; the end is completed using the germline J gene. This rearrangement joins TRBV11-2 to TRBJ1-2; TRBD1 aligns across 7 bases. V shed 5 bases and J 3 bases; nucleotides not matched to a gene: 3. CDR1 is SGHAT, CDR2 FQNNGV, per germline. This CDR3 spans 13 amino acids. The CDR3 loop reads CASSPDRDYGYTF. Incomplete CDR3 DNA: TGTGCCAGCAGCCCCGACAGGGACTATGGC.

This clone was seen many times. The read terminates 3 residues ahead of where the CDR3 ends, so the germline J gene completes it. V usage is TRBV5-1 and J usage is TRBJ1-6, with D possibly being TRBD1 (5 bases). The germline gives CDR1 SGHRS, CDR2 YFSETQ. This CDR3 is built from 13 residues. V gave up 0 bases and J gave up 9 bases, with 7 bases separating them. The CDR3 is CASSLETASPLHF. The covered CDR3 bases are TGCGCCAGCAGCTTGGAGACAGCTTCACCC.

This clone was found many times. Read coverage stops 3 residues before the CDR3 terminus; the germline J gene supplies the remainder. The gene calls are TRBV28 and TRBJ1-5; D is uncertain. The CDR3 spans 16 residues. Germline loops: CDR1 MDHEN, CDR2 SYDVKM. The V and J ends lost 5 bases and 2 bases respectively, with 16 bases between them. The DNA read from the CDR3 is TGTGCCAGCAGTGTAAAAAGGGTTAATGGCAATCAGCCC. Protein sequence: CASSVKRVNGNQP. The full CDR3 is CASSVKRVNGNQPQHF.

In its sample, this clone was seen many times. The CDR3 spells CASSRSGVSYNEQFF. The sequenced part of the CDR3 DNA is TGTGCCAGCAGCCGGAGCGGGGTATCCTACAATGAG. The chain couples TRBV7-9 to TRBJ2-1, with 7 bases aligning to TRBD2. The missing CDR3 end, 3 residues past where the read stops, is filled in from the germline J gene. The CDR3 loop spans 15 amino acids. The V gene end was trimmed by 5 bases and the J gene end by 1 base; junction bases not matched to a gene: 5. Germline assignment: CDR1 SEHNR and CDR2 FQNEAQ (reference sequence).

This clone was seen ten or more times. The read ends 3 residues before the CDR3 terminus; that terminus is restored from the germline J gene. The chain links TRBV7-2 to TRBJ2-7, with no clear D. V lost 4 bases to trimming and J lost 3 bases, with 7 bases between them. Germline V gives CDR1 SGHTA, CDR2 FQGNSA. The CDR3 covers 12 residues. The CDR3 spells CASSSGNYEQYF. The sequenced CDR3 bases are TGTGCCAGCAGCTCAGGAAACTACGAG. Looking up the rest from reference TRBV7-2 and TRBJ2-7 gives the full variable domain: GAGVSQSPSNKVTEKGKDVELRCDPISGHTALYWYRQSLGQGLEFLIYFQGNSAPDKSGLPSDRFSAERTGGSVSTLTIQRTQQEDSAVYLCASSSGNYEQYFGPGTRLTVT.

The table lists this clone with many counts. The CDR3 end lies 3 residues beyond the end of the read and is filled in from the germline J gene. The chain employs TRBV20-1 and TRBJ2-7, with D maybe TRBD2 (6 bases). Looked up from germline, CDR1 is DFQATT and CDR2 is SNEGSKA (reference sequence). The CDR3 is 14 amino acids. Trimming cost V 5 bases and J 2 bases, with 16 bases left between them. Partial CDR3 DNA: TGCAGTGCTGGACGGCGACTAGGGGCCTACGAG. Protein: CSAGRRLGAYE. The complete CDR3 protein is CSAGRRLGAYEQYF.

This clone showed up just a few times. The DNA ends 3 residues before the CDR3 does, and the rest of the CDR3 is filled in from the germline J gene. The chain combines TRBV30 with TRBJ1-1, with D perhaps TRBD1 (5 bases). Germline values: CDR1 GTSNPN, CDR2 SVGIG (reference sequence). The CDR3 is made up of 14 amino acids. CDR3 bases read: TGTGCCTGCAAGGGACTAGCGGGAGTGAATACG. Translation: CACKGLAGVNT. The full-length CDR3 reads as CACKGLAGVNTAFF.

There are many counts of this clone. The DNA ends 3 residues before the CDR3 does, and the rest of the CDR3 is filled in from the germline J gene. The chain employs TRBV7-8 and TRBJ1-4; 7 bases align to TRBD1. The CDR3 runs to 16 residues. Germline V gene sequence: CDR1 SGHVS, CDR2 FQNEAQ. V trimming: 3 bases; J trimming: 0 bases; junction bases outside the gene matches: 4. The CDR3 loop reads CASSFGTATTNEKLFF. The part of the CDR3 DNA that was read is TGTGCCAGCAGCTTCGGGACAGCCACAACTAATGAAAAA.

This clone has a count of ten or more. The read ends 3 residues early relative to the CDR3; the germline J gene fills the gap. The V and J genes are TRBV5-1 and TRBJ2-3, with 7 positions matching TRBD1. The V gene's germline CDR1 is SGHRS and CDR2 YFSETQ. V trimming: 2 bases; J trimming: 4 bases; junction bases outside the gene matches: 4. The CDR3 length is 14 residues. CDR3 DNA (partial): TGCGCCAGCAGCTTCACAGGGGCTGCAGATACG. Its protein is CASSFTGAADT. The entire CDR3 protein reads CASSFTGAADTQYF.

This clone was picked up many times. The CDR3 goes on 3 residues after the read ends, and that part is filled in from the germline J gene. Within the sample, other DNA sequences also encode this same CDR3. The chain couples TRBV7-2 to TRBJ2-3, with D unclear. This CDR3 has 13 residues. The ends were cut back, 2 bases at V and 2 bases at J, with 5 bases in the middle. The germline V gene encodes CDR1 SGHTA and CDR2 FQGNSA. CDR3 bases read: TGTGCCAGCAGCTTACCCTCCACAGATACG. Residues: CASSLPSTDT. The CDR3 in full is CASSLPSTDTQYF.

This clone was seen many times. Read coverage stops 3 residues before the CDR3 terminus; the germline J gene supplies the remainder. The chain joins TRBV19 to TRBJ1-2, with 8 bases that match TRBD1. Germline loops: CDR1 LNHDA, CDR2 SQIVND (reference sequence). Unmatched junction bases numbered 14, after V lost 5 bases and J lost 6 bases. CDR3 length: 16 amino acids. The part of the CDR3 DNA that was read is TGTGCCAGTAGTCCCCACTATGGACAGGGTGTCGATGGC. It specifies CASSPHYGQGVDG. The complete CDR3 reads CASSPHYGQGVDGYTF. Supplemented by reference TRBV19 and TRBJ1-2, the full variable domain reads DGGITQSPKYLFRKEGQNVTLSCEQNLNHDAMYWYRQDPGQGLRLIYYSQIVNDFQKGDIAEGYSVSREKKESFPLTVTSAQKNPTAFYLCASSPHYGQGVDGYTFGSGTRLTVV.

This clone was seen at least ten times. The read ends 3 residues shy of where the CDR3 ends; the end is completed using the germline J gene. The chain recombines TRBV20-1 with TRBJ2-1; D might be TRBD1 (6 bases). This CDR3 comprises 13 residues. From germline, CDR1 is DFQATT and CDR2 SNEGSKA (reference sequence). V was shortened by 0 bases and J by 8 bases, with 11 bases between the two germline ends. CDR3 loop: CSAREVTGYEQFF. The DNA read from the CDR3 is TGCAGTGCTAGAGAAGTAACAGGGTATGAG.

This clone was recorded at least ten times. The DNA ends 3 residues before the CDR3 does, and the rest of the CDR3 is filled in from the germline J gene. The rearrangement links TRBV5-6 to TRBJ2-2; maybe TRBD1 (5 bases). V lost 3 bases and J 3 bases, leaving 12 bases between the germline ends. CDR1 and CDR2 from the germline V gene are SGHDT and YYEEEE. The CDR3 runs 15 residues. The CDR3 loop reads CASSWGSLDTGELFF. The sequenced part of the CDR3 DNA is TGTGCCAGCAGCTGGGGCAGCTTAGACACCGGGGAG.

This clone was seen only a few times. The CDR3 end is not reached by the read, which stops 3 residues before it; the germline J gene fills it in. The chain recombines TRBV2 with TRBJ1-1, with a possible D match to TRBD1 (5 bases). CDR3 size: 12 residues. CDR1 is SNHLY, CDR2 FYNNEI, per germline. The CDR3 region is CASKGVSDTAFF. CDR3 DNA, as far as it was read: TGTGCCAGCAAAGGGGTGTCAGATACG.

This clone was seen many times. The read halts 3 residues ahead of the CDR3 end, with the missing end drawn from the germline J gene. This chain joins TRBV6-2 or TRBV6-3 and TRBJ2-5; TRBD2 agrees at 15 bases. Germline lookup yields CDR1 MNHEY and CDR2 SVGEGT. With V trimmed by 6 bases and J by 1 base, 6 bases remained unmatched. The CDR3 is 17 residues long. CDR3 sequence reads: CASRRGTSGRTQETQYF. The DNA read from the CDR3 is TGTGCCAGCAGGCGAGGGACTAGCGGGAGGACCCAAGAGACC.

This clone was recorded at least ten times. The observed sequence ends 3 residues before the CDR3 terminus, with the missing tail filled in from the germline J gene. The gene calls are TRBV28 and TRBJ2-4; 11 bases match TRBD2. With V trimmed by 6 bases and J by 8 bases, 9 bases remained unmatched. This CDR3 spans 15 amino acids. CDR1 and CDR2 (germline): MDHEN, SYDVKM. CDR3 loop: CASSSPSGRRDIQYF. Incomplete CDR3 DNA: TGTGCCAGCAGCTCACCTAGCGGGAGGCGTGACATT.

This clone was recorded at least ten times. Read data end 3 residues before the CDR3 end; the end is taken from the germline J gene. The rearrangement links TRBV20-1 to TRBJ1-2; D is possibly TRBD1 (6 bases). The CDR3 has 13 amino acids. CDR1 and CDR2 from the germline V gene are DFQATT and SNEGSKA (reference sequence). CDR3 DNA, as far as it was read: TGCAGTGCTCCCTGGGGCGGGGGCCGGGGC. Its translation: CSAPWGGGRG. The entire CDR3 protein reads CSAPWGGGRGYTF.

This clone appeared many times. The read terminates 3 residues before the CDR3 end, so the remaining end is supplied by the germline J gene. This chain joins TRBV2 and TRBJ1-1, with 8 bases matching TRBD1. CDR1 is SNHLY and CDR2 is FYNNEI in the germline V gene. This CDR3 is built from 15 residues. Unmatched junction bases numbered 11, after V lost 5 bases and J lost 6 bases. The sequenced part of the CDR3 DNA is TGTGCCAGCAGTCCACAGGGGGATGGCTTTGCTGAA. This codes for CASSPQGDGFAE. The complete CDR3 protein is CASSPQGDGFAEAFF.